This record looks at one T cell receptor (beta chain) sequence and its context. This sample stems from a study of blood T cell repertoires in COVID-19. With 3 bases removed from V and 5 bases from J, the gap between germline ends came to 16 bases. Germline values: CDR1 KGHSH, CDR2 LQKENI. The CDR3 is 15 amino acids. The assay was immunoSEQ multiplex PCR, and TCRdb's table has in-frame clones only and misses some. Found here are around 97,000 clones, more than 75% of them singletons; the top ten hold more than 10%. The source material was peripheral blood. The sequence was collected from a human donor in a cohort sampled during active COVID-19. This chain uses TRBV18 with TRBJ1-2; maybe TRBD1 (5 bases). For the CDR3, the DNA is TGTGCCAGCTCACCCTCCAGGGTGTCAAATTATGGCTACACCTTC. It codes for CASSPSRVSNYGYTF. Full variable domain (rest looked up from reference TRBV18 and TRBJ1-2): NAGVMQNPRHLVRRRGQEARLRCSPMKGHSHVYWYRQLPEEGLKFMVYLQKENIIDESGMPKERFSAEFPKEGPSILRIQQVVRGDSAAYFCASSPSRVSNYGYTFGSGTRLTVV.